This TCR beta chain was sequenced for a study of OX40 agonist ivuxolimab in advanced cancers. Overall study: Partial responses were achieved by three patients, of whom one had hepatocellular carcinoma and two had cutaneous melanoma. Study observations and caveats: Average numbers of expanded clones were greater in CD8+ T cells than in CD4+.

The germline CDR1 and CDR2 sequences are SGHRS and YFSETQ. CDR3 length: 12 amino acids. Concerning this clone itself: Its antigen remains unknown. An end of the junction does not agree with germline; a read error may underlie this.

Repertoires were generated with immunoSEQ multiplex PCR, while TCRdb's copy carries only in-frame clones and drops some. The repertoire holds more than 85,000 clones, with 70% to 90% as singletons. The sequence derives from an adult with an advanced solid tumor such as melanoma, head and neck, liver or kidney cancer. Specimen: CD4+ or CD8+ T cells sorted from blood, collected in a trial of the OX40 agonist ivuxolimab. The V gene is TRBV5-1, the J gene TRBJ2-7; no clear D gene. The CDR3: CASSSTSSEQYF. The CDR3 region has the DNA TGTGCCAGCAGCTCAACCTCCTCCGAGCAGTACTTC.